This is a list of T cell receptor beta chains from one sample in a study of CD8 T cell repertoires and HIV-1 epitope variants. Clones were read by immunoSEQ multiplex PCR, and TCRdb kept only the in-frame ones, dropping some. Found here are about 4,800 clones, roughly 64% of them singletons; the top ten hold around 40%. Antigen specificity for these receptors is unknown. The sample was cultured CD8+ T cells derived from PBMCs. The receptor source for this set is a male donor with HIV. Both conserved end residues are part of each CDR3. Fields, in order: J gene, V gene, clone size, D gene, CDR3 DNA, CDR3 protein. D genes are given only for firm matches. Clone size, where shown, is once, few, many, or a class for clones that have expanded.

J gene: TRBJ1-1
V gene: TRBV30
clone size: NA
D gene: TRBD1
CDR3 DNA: TGTGCCTGGAGTGTAATGGGGGTATTAGGGGGCGATGATGAAGCTTTCTTT
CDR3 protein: CAWSVMGVLGGDDEAFF

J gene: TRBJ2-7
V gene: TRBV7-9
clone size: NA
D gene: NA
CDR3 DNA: TGTGCCAGCAGCTTAGGGCATCCCTACGAGCAGTACTTC
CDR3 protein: CASSLGHPYEQYF

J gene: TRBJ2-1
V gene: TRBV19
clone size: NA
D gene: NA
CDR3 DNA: TGTGCCAGTAGTATGGGCAATGAGCAGTTCTTC
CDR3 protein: CASSMGNEQFF

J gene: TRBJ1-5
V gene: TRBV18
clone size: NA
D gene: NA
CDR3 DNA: TGTGCCAGCTCACTAGAACAGGGTGCGGGCAATCAGCCCCAGCATTTT
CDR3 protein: CASSLEQGAGNQPQHF

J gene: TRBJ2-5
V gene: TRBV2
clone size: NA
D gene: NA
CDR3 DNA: TGTGCCAGCACGCCGACTGGAGGGGTCGGCGAGACCCAGTACTTC
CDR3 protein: CASTPTGGVGETQYF

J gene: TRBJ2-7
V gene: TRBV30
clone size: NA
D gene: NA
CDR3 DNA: TGTGCCTGGAGTACGGATACCTACGAGCAGTACTTC
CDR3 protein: CAWSTDTYEQYF

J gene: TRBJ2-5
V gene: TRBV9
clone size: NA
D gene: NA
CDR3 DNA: TGTGCCAGCAGCGGACGAGGGGGGGAGAGACAAGAGACCCAGTACTTC
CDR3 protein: CASSGRGGERQETQYF

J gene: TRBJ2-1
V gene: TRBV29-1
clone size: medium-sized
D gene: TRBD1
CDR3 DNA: TGCAGCGTTGACCACTGGGACAGGTACAATGAGCAGTTCTTC
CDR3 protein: CSVDHWDRYNEQFF

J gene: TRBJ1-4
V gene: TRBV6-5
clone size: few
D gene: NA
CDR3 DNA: TGTGCCAGCAGTTACAAATGGGGACTAAAACTGTTTTTT
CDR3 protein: CASSYKWGLKLFF

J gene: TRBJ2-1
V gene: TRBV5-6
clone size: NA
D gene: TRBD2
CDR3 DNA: TGTGCCAGCAGCTATACCACGGGACTAGCGGTATACAATGAGCAGTTCTTC
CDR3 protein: CASSYTTGLAVYNEQFF

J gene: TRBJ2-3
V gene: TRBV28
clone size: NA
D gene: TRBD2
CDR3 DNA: TGTGCCAGCAGTTTTTCCGGACTAGCGGGAGTATCAGGGGATACGCAGTATTTT
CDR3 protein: CASSFSGLAGVSGDTQYF

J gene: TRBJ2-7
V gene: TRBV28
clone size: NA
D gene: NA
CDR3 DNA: TGTGCCAGCAGCAACTCCTACGAGCAGTACTTC
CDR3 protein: CASSNSYEQYF

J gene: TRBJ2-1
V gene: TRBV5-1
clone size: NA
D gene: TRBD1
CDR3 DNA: TGCGCCAGCAGCCGTGGGACAGGTAACGAGCAGTTCTTC
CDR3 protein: CASSRGTGNEQFF

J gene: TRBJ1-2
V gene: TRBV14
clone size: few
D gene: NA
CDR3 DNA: TGTGCCAGCAGCCAAGAATATAAGGGACTTAACTATGGCTACACCTTC
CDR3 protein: CASSQEYKGLNYGYTF

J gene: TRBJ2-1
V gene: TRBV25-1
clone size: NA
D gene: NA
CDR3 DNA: TGTGCCAGCAGTCGGCTCGGTGAGCAGTTCTTC
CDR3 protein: CASSRLGEQFF

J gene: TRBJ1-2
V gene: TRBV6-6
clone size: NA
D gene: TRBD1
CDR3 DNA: TGTGCCAGCAGTCGCCAGGGGGTTGATGGCTACACCTTC
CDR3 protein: CASSRQGVDGYTF

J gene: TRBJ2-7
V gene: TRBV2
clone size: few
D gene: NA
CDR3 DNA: TGTGCCAGCAGCGACGACACGTACGAGCAGTACTTC
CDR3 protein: CASSDDTYEQYF

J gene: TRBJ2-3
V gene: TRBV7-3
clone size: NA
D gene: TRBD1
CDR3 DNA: TGTGCCAGCAGCCGTTCGGGGACAGGGGCAGATACGCAGTATTTT
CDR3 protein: CASSRSGTGADTQYF

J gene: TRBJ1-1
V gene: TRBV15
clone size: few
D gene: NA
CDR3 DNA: TGTGCCACCAGCAGAGACCGAGGGTGGTGGACTGAAGCTTTCTTT
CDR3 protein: CATSRDRGWWTEAFF

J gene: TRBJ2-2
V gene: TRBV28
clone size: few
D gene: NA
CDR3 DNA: TGTGCCAGCAGTTTAGAGACCGGGGAGCTGTTTTTT
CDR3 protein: CASSLETGELFF

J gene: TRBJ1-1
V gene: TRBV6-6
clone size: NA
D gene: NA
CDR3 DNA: TGTGCCAGCAGTTTAGGCACGTCGAACACTGAAGCTTTCTTT
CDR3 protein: CASSLGTSNTEAFF

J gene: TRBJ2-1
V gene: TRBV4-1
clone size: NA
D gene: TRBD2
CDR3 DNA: TGCGCCAGCAGCCAGGCCCCTAGCGGGGGGGCACAGAATGAGCAGTTCTTC
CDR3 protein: CASSQAPSGGAQNEQFF

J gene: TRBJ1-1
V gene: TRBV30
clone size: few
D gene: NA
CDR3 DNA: TGTGCCTGGAGCGGGGGAGCGGGGAACACTGAAGCTTTCTTT
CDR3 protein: CAWSGGAGNTEAFF

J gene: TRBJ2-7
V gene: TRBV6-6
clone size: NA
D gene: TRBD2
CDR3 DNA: TGTGCCAGCAGCCCGGGGGGGGGCGAGCAGTACTTC
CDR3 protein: CASSPGGGEQYF

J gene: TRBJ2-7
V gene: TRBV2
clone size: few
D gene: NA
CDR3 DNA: TGTGCCAGGGAAGACGGACCGGTCAACGAGCAGTACTTC
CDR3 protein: CAREDGPVNEQYF

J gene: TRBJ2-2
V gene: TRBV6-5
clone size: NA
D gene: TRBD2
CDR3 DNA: TGTGCCAGCAGTTACTCGGTAGCGGGGGGATCCGGGGAGCTGTTTTTT
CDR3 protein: CASSYSVAGGSGELFF

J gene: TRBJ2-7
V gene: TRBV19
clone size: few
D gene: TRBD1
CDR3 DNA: TGTGCCAGTAGTATGGGTAAGGGGGCGAACTACGAGCAGTACTTC
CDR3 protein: CASSMGKGANYEQYF

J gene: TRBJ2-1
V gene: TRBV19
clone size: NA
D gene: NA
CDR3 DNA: TGTGCCAGTAGTGCGACAGGCTTTGGGGAGCAGTTCTTC
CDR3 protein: CASSATGFGEQFF

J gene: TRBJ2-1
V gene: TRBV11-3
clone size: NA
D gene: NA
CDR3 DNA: TGTGCCAGCAGCTTAATATACAATGAGCAGTTCTTC
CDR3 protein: CASSLIYNEQFF

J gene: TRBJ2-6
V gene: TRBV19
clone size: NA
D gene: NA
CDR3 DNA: TGTGCCAGTAGTATAGATCATAGTACCTCTGGGGCCAACGTCCTGACTTTC
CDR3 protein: CASSIDHSTSGANVLTF

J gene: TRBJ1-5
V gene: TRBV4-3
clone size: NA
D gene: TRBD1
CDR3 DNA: TGCGCCAGCAGCCAAGAAACAAACCCGGGACAGGGAGTTAGTAGTAATCAGCCCCAGCATTTT
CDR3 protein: CASSQETNPGQGVSSNQPQHF

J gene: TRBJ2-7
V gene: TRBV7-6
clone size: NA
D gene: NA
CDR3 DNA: TGTGCCAGCAGCTCCGGCCAGGGGACACTTTACGAGCAGTACTTC
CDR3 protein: CASSSGQGTLYEQYF

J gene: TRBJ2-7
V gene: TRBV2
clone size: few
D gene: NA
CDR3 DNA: TGTGCCAGCAGTGAGCAGGGGCTCAACGAGCAGTACTTC
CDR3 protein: CASSEQGLNEQYF

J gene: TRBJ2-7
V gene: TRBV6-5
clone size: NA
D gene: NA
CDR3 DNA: TGTGCCAGCAACGGGGGAACAGGGGAGAACGAGCAGTACTTC
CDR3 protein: CASNGGTGENEQYF

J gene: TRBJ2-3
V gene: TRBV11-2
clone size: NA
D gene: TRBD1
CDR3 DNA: TGTGCCAGCAGCCGACAGGGGATCGCAGATACGCAGTATTTT
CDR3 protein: CASSRQGIADTQYF

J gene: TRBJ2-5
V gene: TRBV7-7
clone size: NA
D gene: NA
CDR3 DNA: TGTGCCAGCAGCTTTTCCGGGGGCCAAGAGACCCAGTACTTC
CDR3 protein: CASSFSGGQETQYF

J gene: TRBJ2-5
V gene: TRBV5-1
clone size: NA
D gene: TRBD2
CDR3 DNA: TGCGCCAGCAGTTTTTATAGCGGGAGAAGGGGAGAGACCCAGTACTTC
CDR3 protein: CASSFYSGRRGETQYF

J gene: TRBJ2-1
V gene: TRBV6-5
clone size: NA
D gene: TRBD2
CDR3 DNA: TGTGCCAGCAGTTACTCCCCTAGCGGGAGAAACAATGAGCAGTTCTTC
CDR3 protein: CASSYSPSGRNNEQFF

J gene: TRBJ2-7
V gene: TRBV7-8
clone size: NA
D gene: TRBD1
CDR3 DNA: TGTGCCAGCAGCTTAGAGGGCAGGGGGAACGACGAGCAGTACTTC
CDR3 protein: CASSLEGRGNDEQYF

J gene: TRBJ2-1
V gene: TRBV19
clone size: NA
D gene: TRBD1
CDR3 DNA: TGTGCCAGTAGTATGGCGACAGGGGGCTGGGATGAGCAGTTCTTC
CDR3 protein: CASSMATGGWDEQFF

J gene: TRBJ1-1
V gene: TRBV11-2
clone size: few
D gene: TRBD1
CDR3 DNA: TGTGCCAGCAGCTTAGGGACAGGGACTTCTGAAGCTTTCTTT
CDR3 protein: CASSLGTGTSEAFF

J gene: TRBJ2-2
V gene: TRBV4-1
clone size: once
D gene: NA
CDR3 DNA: TGCGCCAGCAGCCAATGGGAGACGAACACCGGGGAGCTGTTTTTT
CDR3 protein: CASSQWETNTGELFF

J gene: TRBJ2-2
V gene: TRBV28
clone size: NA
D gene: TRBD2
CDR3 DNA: TGTGCCAGCAGTTTACTAGCGGGAGGGCACACCGGGGAGCTGTTTTTT
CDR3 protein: CASSLLAGGHTGELFF

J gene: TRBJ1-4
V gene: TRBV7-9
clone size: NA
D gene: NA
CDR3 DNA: TGTGCCAGCAGCCCCCGGCCCAATGAAAAACTGTTTTTT
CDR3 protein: CASSPRPNEKLFF

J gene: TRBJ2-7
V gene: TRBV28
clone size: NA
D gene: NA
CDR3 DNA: TGTGCCAGCAGACCCGAGGGGGGTCGGCACGAGCAGTACTTC
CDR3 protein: CASRPEGGRHEQYF

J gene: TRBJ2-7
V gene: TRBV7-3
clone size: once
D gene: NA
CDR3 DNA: TGTGCCAGCAGCGCAGACGGTTACGAGCAGTACTTC
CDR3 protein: CASSADGYEQYF

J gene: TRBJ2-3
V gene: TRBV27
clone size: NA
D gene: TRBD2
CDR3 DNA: TGTGCCAGCAGTTCCTCTCGACTAGCGGGACTCCCAGATACGCAGTATTTT
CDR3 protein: CASSSSRLAGLPDTQYF

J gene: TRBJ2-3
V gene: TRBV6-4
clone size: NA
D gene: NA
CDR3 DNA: TGTGCCAGCTCCACTAGGGCGGGGGCCACAGATACGCAGTATTTT
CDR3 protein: CASSTRAGATDTQYF

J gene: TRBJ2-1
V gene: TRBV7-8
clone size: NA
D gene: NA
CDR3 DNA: TGTGCCAGCAGCTTAGGGGAAGGTGAGCAGTTCTTC
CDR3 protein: CASSLGEGEQFF

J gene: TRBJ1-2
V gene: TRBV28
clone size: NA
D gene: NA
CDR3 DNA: TGTGCCAGCAGTTTCGGGGGAAACTCCTATGGCTACACCTTC
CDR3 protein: CASSFGGNSYGYTF

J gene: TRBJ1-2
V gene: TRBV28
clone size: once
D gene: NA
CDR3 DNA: TGTGCCAGCAGTTTGGCGAACTATGGCTACACCTTC
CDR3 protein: CASSLANYGYTF

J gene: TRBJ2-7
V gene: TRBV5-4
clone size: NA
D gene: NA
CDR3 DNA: TGTGCCAGCAGCTTGGAAAGGCACGAGCAGTACTTC
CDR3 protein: CASSLERHEQYF

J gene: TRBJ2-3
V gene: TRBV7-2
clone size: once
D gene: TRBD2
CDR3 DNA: TGTGCCAGCAGCTTAGAGTCCATAGCGGGGGGCCTCACAGATACGCAGTATTTT
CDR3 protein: CASSLESIAGGLTDTQYF

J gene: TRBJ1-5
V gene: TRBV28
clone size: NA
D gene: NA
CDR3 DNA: TGTGCCAGCAGTTCCTTGGACAGCGGGCGCAATCAGCCCCAGCATTTT
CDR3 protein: CASSSLDSGRNQPQHF

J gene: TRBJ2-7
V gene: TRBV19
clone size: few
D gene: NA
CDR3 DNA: TGTGCCAGTAGGGCGGAAAACTCCTACGAGCAGTACTTC
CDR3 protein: CASRAENSYEQYF

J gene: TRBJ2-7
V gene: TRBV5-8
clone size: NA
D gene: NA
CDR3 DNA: TGTGCCAGCAGTTCACAGAGCCCCAGCTCCTACGAGCAGTACTTC
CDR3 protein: CASSSQSPSSYEQYF

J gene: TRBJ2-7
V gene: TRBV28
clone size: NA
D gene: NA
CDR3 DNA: TGTGCCCCTCAAGAGGAGGCGAGGAGCTCCTACGAGCAGTACTTC
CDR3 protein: CAPQEEARSSYEQYF

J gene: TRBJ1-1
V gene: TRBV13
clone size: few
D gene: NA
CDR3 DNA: TGTGCCAGCAGCCCCAAGAGGGCTTCCACTGAAGCTTTCTTT
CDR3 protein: CASSPKRASTEAFF